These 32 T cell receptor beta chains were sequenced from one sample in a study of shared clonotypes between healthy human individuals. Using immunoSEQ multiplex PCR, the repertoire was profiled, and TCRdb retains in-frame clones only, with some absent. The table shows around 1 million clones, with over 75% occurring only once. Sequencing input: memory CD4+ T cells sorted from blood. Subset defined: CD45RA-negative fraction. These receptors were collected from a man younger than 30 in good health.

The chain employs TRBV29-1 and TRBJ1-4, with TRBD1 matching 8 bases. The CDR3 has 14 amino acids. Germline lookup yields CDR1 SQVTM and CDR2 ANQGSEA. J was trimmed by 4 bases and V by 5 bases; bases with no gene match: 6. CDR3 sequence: CSVPDRVNNEKLFF. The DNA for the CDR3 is TGCAGCGTTCCGGACAGGGTGAATAATGAAAAACTGTTTTTT.

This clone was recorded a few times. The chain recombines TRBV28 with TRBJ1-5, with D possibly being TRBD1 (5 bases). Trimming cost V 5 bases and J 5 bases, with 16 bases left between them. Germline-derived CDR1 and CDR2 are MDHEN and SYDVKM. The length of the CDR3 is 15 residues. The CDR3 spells CASSPGGRVDQPQHF. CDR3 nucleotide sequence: TGTGCCAGCAGTCCCGGGGGACGGGTCGATCAGCCCCAGCATTTT. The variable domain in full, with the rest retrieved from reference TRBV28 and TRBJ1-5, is DVKVTQSSRYLVKRTGEKVFLECVQDMDHENMFWYRQDPGLGLRLIYFSYDVKMKEKGDIPEGYSVSREKKERFSLILESASTNQTSMYLCASSPGGRVDQPQHFGDGTRLSIL.

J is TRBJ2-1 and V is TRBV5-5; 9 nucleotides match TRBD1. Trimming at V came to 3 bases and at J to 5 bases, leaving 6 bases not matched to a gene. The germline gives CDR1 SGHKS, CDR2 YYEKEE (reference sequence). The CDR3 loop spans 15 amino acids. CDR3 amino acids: CASSSGTGFNNEQFF. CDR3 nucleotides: TGTGCCAGCAGCTCCGGGACAGGGTTCAACAATGAGCAGTTCTTC.

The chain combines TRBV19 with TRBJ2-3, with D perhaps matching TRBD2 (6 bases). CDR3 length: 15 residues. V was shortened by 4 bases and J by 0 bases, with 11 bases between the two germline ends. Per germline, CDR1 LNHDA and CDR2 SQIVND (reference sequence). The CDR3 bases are TGTGCCAGTAGTAAGTTCCTAGCGAGCACAGATACGCAGTATTTT. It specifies CASSKFLASTDTQYF.

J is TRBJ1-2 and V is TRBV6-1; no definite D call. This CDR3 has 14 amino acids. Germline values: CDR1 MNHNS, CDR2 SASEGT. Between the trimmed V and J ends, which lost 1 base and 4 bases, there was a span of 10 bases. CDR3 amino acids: CASSEDYLGYGYTF. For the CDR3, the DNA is TGTGCCAGCAGTGAAGACTATCTAGGCTATGGCTACACCTTC.

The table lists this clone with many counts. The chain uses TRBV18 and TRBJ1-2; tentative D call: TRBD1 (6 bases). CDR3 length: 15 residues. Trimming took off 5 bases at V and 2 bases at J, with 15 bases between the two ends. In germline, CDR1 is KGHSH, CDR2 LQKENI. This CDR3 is CASSGRTAGNYGYTF. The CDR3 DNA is TGTGCCAGCTCAGGACGGACAGCCGGAAACTATGGCTACACCTTC. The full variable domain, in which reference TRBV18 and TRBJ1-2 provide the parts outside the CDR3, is NAGVMQNPRHLVRRRGQEARLRCSPMKGHSHVYWYRQLPEEGLKFMVYLQKENIIDESGMPKERFSAEFPKEGPSILRIQQVVRGDSAAYFCASSGRTAGNYGYTFGSGTRLTVV.

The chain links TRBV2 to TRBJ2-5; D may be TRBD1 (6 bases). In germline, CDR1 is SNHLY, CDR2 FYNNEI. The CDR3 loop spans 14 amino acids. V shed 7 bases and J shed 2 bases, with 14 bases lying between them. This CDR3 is CASTPGQQQETQYF. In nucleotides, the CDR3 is TGTGCCAGCACCCCGGGACAACAACAAGAGACCCAGTACTTC. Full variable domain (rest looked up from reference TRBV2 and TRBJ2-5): EPEVTQTPSHQVTQMGQEVILRCVPISNHLYFYWYRQILGQKVEFLVSFYNNEISEKSEIFDDQFSVERPDGSNFTLKIRSTKLEDSAMYFCASTPGQQQETQYFGPGTRLLVL.

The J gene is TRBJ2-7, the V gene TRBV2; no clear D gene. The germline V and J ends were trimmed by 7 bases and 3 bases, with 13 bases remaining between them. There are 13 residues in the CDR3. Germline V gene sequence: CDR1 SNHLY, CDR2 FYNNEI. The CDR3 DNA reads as TGTGCCAGCACCCAGAAAGGGCTCTACGAGCAGTACTTC. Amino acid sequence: CASTQKGLYEQYF. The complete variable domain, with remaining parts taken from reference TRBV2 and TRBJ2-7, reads EPEVTQTPSHQVTQMGQEVILRCVPISNHLYFYWYRQILGQKVEFLVSFYNNEISEKSEIFDDQFSVERPDGSNFTLKIRSTKLEDSAMYFCASTQKGLYEQYFGPGTRLTVT.

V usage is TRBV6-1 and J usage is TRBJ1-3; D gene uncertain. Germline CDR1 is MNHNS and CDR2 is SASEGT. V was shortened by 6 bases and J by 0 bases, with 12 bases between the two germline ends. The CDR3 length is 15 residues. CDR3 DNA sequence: TGTGCCAGCAGCCTGACGGTGCTCTCTGGAAACACCATATATTTT. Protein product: CASSLTVLSGNTIYF.

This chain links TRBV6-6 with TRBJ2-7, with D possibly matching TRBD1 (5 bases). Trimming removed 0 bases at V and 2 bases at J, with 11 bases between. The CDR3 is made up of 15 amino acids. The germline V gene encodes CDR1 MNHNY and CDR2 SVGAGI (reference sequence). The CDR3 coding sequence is TGTGCCAGCAGTTACTCAAATCTGGGGCCCTACGAGCAGTACTTC. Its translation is CASSYSNLGPYEQYF.

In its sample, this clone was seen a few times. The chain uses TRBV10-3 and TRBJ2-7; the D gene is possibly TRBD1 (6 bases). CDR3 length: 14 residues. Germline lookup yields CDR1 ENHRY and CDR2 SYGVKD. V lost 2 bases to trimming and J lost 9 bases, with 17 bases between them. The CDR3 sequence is CAISESTNRVGQYF. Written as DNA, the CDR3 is TGTGCCATCAGTGAGAGCACTAACAGGGTCGGGCAGTACTTC.

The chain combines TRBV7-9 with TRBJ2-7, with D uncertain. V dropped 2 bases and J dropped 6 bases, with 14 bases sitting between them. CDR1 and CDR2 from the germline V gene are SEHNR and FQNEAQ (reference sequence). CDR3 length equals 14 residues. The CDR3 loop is CASSLNLVGAEQYF. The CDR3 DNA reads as TGTGCCAGCAGCTTAAACCTAGTGGGTGCCGAGCAGTACTTC.

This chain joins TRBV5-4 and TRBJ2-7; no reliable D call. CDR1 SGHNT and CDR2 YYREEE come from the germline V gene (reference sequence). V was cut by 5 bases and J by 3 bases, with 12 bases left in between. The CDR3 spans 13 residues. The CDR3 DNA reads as TGTGCCAGCAGTTCGGACCTCGGCTACGAGCAGTACTTC. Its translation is CASSSDLGYEQYF.

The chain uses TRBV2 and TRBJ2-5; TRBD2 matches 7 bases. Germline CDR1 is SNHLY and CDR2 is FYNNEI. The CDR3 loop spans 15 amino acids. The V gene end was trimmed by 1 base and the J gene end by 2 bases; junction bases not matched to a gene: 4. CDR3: CASSEGGRMQETQYF. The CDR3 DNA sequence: TGTGCCAGCAGTGAAGGCGGGAGAATGCAAGAGACCCAGTACTTC.

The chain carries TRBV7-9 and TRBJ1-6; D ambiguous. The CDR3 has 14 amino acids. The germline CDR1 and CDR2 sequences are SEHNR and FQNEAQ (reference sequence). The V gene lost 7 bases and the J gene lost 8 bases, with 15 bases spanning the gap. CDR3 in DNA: TGTGCCAGCACCACCGGGAGTGTATATTCACCCCTCCACTTT. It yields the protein CASTTGSVYSPLHF.

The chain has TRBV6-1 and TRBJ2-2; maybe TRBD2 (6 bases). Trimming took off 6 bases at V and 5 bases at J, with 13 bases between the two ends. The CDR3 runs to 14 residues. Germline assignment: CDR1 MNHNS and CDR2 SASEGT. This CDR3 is CASRTPGGTGELFF. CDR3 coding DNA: TGTGCCAGCAGGACCCCCGGGGGAACCGGGGAGCTGTTTTTT.

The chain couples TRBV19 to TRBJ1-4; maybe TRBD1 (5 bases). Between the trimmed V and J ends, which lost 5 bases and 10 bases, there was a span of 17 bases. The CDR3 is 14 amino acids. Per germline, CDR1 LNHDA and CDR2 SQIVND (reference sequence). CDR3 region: CASSAPDQRGKLFF. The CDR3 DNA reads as TGTGCCAGTAGTGCGCCCGACCAAAGGGGAAAACTGTTTTTT.

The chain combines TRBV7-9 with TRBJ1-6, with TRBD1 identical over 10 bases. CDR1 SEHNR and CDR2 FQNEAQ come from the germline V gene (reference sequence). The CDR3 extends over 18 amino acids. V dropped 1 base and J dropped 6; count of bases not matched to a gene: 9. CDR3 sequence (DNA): TGTGCCAGCAGCTTAGGGACAGGGGGAATGGTTAGTAATTCACCCCTCCACTTT. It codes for CASSLGTGGMVSNSPLHF.

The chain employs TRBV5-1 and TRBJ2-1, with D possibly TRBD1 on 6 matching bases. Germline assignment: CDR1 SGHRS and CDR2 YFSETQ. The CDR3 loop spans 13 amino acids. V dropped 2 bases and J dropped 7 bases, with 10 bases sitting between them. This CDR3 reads CASSLQGWNEQFF. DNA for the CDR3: TGCGCCAGCAGCTTACAGGGTTGGAATGAGCAGTTCTTC.

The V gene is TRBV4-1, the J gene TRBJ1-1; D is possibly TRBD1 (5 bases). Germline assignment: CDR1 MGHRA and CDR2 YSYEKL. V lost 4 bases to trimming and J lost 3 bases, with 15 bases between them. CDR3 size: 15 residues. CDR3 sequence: CASSLRQIMDTEAFF. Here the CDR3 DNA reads TGCGCCAGCAGCCTTCGACAGATTATGGACACTGAAGCTTTCTTT.

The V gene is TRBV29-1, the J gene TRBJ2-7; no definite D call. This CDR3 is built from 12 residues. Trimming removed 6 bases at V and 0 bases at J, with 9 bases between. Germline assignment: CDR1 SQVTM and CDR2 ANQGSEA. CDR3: CSVAKSSYEQYF. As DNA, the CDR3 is TGCAGCGTGGCCAAGAGCTCCTACGAGCAGTACTTC.

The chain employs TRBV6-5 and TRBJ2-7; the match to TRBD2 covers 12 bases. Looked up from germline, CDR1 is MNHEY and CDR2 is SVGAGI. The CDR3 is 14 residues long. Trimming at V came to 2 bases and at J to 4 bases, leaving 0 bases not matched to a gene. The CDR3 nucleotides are TGTGCCAGCAGTTACGGGACTAGCGGGTACGAGCAGTACTTC. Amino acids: CASSYGTSGYEQYF.

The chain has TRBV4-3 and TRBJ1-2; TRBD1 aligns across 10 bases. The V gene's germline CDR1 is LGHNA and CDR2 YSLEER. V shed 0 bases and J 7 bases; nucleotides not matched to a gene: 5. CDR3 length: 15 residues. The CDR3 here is CASSQDLRTGGGYTF. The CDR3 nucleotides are TGCGCCAGCAGCCAAGATCTCCGGACAGGGGGTGGCTACACCTTC.

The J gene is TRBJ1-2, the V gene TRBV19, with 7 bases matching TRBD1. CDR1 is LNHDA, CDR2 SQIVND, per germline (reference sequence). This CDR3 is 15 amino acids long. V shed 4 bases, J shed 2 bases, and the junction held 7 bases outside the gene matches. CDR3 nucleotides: TGTGCCAGTAGTAACCGACAGGGAAGCAACTATGGCTACACCTTC. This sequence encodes CASSNRQGSNYGYTF.

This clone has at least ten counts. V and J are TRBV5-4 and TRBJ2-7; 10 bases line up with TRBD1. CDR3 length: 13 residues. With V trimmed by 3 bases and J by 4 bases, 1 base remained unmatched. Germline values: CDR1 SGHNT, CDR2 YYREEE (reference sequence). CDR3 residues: CASSSGQGYEQYF. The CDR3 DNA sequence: TGTGCCAGCAGCTCGGGACAGGGGTACGAGCAGTACTTC.

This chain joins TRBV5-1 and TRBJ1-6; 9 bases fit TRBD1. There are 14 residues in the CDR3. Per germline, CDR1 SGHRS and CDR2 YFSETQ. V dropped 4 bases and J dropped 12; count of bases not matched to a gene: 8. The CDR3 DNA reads TGCGCCAGCAGCCTTGAGGGACAGGGACGACCCCTCCACTTT. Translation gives CASSLEGQGRPLHF.

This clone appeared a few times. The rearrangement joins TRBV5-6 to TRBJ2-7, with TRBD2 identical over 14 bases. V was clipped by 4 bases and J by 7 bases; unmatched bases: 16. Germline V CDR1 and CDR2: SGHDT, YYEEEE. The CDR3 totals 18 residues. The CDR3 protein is CASSPGLAGVKGALEQYF. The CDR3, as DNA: TGTGCCAGCAGCCCGGGACTAGCGGGAGTAAAAGGGGCTCTGGAGCAGTACTTC.

CDR3 nucleotide sequence: TGTGCCAGCTCACGCGAAGTGGGGACCCTTAATTCACCCCTCCACTTT. Its translation: CASSREVGTLNSPLHF. This chain uses TRBV18 with TRBJ1-6; weak D call: TRBD1 (5 bases). The ends were cut back, 4 bases at V and 6 bases at J, with 16 bases in the middle. The CDR3 has 16 residues. Per the germline V gene, CDR1 is KGHSH and CDR2 is LQKENI.

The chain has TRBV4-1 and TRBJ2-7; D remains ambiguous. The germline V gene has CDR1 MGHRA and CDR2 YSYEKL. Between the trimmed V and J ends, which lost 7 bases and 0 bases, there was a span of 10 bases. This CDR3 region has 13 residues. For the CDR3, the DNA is TGCGCCAGCAATCGGGCTTACTCCTACGAGCAGTACTTC. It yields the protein CASNRAYSYEQYF.

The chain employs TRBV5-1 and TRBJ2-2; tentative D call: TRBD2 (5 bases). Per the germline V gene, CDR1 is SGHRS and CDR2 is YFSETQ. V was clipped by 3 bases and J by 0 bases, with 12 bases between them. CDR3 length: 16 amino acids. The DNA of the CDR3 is TGCGCCAGCAGCTGGGGTAGCGAAGCGAACACCGGGGAGCTGTTTTTT. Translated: CASSWGSEANTGELFF.

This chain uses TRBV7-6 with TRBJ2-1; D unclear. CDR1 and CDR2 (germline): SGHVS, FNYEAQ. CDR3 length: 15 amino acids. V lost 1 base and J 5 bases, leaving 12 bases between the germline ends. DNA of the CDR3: TGTGCCAGCAGCTTAGGATCAATAATTAACAATGAGCAGTTCTTC. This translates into CASSLGSIINNEQFF.

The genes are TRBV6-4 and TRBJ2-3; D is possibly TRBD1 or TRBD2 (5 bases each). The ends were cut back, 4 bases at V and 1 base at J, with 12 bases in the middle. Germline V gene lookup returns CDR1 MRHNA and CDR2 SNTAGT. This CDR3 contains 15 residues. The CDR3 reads CASSVGTVGTDTQYF. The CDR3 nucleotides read TGTGCCAGCAGTGTTGGGACGGTGGGCACAGATACGCAGTATTTT.